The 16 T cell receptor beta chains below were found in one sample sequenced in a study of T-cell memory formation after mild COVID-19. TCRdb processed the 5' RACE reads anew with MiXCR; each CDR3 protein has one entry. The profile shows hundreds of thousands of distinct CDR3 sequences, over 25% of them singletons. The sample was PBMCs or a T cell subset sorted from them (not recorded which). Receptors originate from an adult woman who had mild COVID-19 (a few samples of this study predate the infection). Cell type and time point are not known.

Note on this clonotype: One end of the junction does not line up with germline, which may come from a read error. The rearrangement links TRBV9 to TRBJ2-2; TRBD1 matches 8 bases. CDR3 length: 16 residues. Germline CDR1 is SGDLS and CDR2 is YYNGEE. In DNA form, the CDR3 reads TGTGCCAGCAGCGCAGGACAGGGCGCGAACACCGGGGAGCTGATTTTT. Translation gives CASSAGQGANTGELIF.

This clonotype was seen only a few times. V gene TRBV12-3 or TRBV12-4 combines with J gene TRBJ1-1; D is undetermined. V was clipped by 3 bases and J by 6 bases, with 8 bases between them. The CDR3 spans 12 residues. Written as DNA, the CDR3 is TGTGCCAGCAGTTTGGGCAGGTCTGAAGCTTTCTTT. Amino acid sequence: CASSLGRSEAFF.

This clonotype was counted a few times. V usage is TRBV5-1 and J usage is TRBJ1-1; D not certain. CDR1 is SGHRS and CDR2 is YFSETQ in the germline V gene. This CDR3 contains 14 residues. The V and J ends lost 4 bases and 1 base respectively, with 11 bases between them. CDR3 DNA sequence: TGCGCCAGCAGCCGTACGACAACGAACACTGAAGCTTTCTTT. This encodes CASSRTTTNTEAFF.

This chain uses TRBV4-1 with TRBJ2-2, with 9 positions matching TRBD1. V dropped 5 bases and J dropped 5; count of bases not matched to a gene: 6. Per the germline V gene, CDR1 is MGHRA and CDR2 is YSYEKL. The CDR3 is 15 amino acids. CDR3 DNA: TGCGCCAGCAGCTCATGGACAGGGGATACCGGGGAGCTGTTTTTT. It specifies CASSSWTGDTGELFF.

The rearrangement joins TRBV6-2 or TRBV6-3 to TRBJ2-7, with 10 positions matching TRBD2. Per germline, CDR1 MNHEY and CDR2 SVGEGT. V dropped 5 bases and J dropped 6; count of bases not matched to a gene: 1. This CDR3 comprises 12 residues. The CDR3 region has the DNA TGTGCCAGCAGTGGGACTAGCGTCGAGCAGTACTTC. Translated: CASSGTSVEQYF.

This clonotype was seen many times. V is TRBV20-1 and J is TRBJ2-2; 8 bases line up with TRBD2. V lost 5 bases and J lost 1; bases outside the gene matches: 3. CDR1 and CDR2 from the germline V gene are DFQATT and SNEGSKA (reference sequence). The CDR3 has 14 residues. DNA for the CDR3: TGCAGTGCTGGGAGCGGGGGGAACACCGGGGAGCTGTTTTTT. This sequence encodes CSAGSGGNTGELFF.

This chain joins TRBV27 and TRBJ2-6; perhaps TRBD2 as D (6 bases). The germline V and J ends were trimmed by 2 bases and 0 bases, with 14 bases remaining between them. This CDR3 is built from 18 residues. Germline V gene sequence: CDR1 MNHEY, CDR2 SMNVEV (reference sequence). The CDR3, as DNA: TGTGCCAGCAGTTTACTAGCGCCAAGCTACTCTGGGGCCAACGTCCTGACTTTC. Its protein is CASSLLAPSYSGANVLTF.

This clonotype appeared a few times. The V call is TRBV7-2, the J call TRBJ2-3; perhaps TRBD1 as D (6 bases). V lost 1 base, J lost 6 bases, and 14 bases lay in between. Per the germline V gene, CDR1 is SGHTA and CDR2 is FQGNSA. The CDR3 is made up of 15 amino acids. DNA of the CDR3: TGTGCCAGCAGCTTAGATCCCCAGGGGACGGATACGCAGTATTTT. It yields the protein CASSLDPQGTDTQYF.

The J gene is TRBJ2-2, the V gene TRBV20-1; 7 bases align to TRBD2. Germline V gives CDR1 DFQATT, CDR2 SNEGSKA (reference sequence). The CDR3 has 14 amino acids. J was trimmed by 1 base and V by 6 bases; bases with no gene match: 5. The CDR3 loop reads CSAELARNTGELFF. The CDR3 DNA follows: TGCAGTGCGGAACTAGCGAGGAACACCGGGGAGCTGTTTTTT.

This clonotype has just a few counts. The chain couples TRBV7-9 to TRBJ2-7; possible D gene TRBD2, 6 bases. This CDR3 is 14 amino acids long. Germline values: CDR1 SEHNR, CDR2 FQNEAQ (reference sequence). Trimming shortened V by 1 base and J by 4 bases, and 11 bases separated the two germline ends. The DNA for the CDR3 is TGTGCCAGCAGCTTAGTTAGCGGCGATTACGAGCAGTACTTC. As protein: CASSLVSGDYEQYF.

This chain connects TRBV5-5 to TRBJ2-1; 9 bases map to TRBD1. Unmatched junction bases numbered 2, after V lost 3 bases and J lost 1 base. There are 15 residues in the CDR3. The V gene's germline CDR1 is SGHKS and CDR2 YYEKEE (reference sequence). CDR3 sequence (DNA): TGTGCCAGCAGCTGGACAGGGGATTCCTACAATGAGCAGTTCTTC. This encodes CASSWTGDSYNEQFF.

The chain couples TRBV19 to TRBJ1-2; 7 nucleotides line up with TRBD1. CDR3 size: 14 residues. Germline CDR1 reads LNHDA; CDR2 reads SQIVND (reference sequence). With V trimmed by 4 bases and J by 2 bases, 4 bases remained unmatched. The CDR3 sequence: CASSTGTANYGYTF. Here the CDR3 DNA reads TGTGCCAGTAGTACAGGGACAGCCAACTATGGCTACACCTTC.

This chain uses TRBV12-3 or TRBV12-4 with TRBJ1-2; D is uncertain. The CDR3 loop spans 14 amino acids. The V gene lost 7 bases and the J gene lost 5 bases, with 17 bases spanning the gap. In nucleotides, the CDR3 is TGTGCCAGCACCGCGCGGGTGATGGGGTATGGCTACACCTTC. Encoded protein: CASTARVMGYGYTF.

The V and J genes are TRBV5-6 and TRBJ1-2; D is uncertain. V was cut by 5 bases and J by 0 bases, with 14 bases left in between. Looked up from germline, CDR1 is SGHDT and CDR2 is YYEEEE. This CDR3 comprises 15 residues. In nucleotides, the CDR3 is TGTGCCAGCAGTTTATATCGGGTGGCTAACTATGGCTACACCTTC. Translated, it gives CASSLYRVANYGYTF.

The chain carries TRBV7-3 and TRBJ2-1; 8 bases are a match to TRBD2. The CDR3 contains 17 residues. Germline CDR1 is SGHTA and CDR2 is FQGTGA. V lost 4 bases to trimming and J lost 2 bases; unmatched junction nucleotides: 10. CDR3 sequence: CASSSNWGGGPYNEQFF. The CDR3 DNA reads TGTGCCAGCAGCTCCAATTGGGGCGGGGGGCCCTACAATGAGCAGTTCTTC.

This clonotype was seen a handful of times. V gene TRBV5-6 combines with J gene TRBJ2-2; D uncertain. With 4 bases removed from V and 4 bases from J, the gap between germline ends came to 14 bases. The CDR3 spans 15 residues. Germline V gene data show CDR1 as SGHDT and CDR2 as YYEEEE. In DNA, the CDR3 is TGTGCCAGCAGCCGATCCCGACACCGCACCGGGGAGCTGTTTTTT. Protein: CASSRSRHRTGELFF.